The source of this T cell receptor (beta chain) is a study of regulatory T cells in long-lasting Graves disease. Broader study findings: In persistent patients, shared public clonotypes (under 3,000) outnumbered those in new patients (around 1,000).

HTBI primers from iRepertoire and Arm-PCR of CDR3 regions yielded the TCR beta libraries. TCRdb reprocessed the multiplex PCR reads via MiXCR and lists one record per CDR3 protein. The data contain some 220,000 distinct CDR3 sequences, roughly 18% of them singletons. Germline values: CDR1 SGDLS, CDR2 YYNGEE. This CDR3 comprises 14 residues. Deletions cut 3 bases from V and 3 bases from J, with 10 bases between. Remarks on this clonotype: Antigen: not known.

The time point denotes: newly diagnosed GD, antithyroid drugs for less than 3 months. Generation of the TCR library employed RNA extracted from PBMCs. These same records also appear under a second study, on T cells in Graves' hyperthyroidism and ophthalmopathy.

The specimen was peripheral blood mononuclear cells (PBMCs), collected at new diagnosis, from a patient treated with antithyroid drugs. The J gene is TRBJ2-1, the V gene TRBV9; a possible D gene is TRBD1 (6 bases). The clonotype comes from a woman aged 30 to 39 with Graves disease. The CDR3 DNA reads as TGTGCCAGCAGCGAAGAGACAGGCTACAATGAGCAGTTCTTC. Its translation is CASSEETGYNEQFF.